The clone carrying this T cell receptor (beta chain) is medium-sized in the sample. The target antigen is unknown. The trim removed 7 bases at V and 8 bases at J, leaving 16 bases unmatched. The length of the CDR3 is 15 residues. TRBV12-4/TRBJ1-2 clonotypes were amplified with adaptor-ligated barcode primers. TCRdb re-derived calls from the multiplex PCR reads in MiXCR, one entry per CDR3 protein. The sample carries about 970 distinct CDR3 sequences, 2.5% to 3% recorded once. The sorted Tregs were CD4+CD25+CD127-/low cells. Study outcomes and limitations: About 13% of tumor Treg sequences matched naive CD4+ cells. The TCR gene usage of tumor memory CD4+ T cells clustered together with blood and lymph node memory CD4+ cells and with lymph node naive CD4+ cells.

Sequencing input: Tregs sorted from blood. The receptor comes from a female donor with breast cancer. The J gene is TRBJ1-2, the V gene TRBV12-3 or TRBV12-4; 7 positions match TRBD1. This chain's CDR3 is CASTLLRDSPFGYTF. CDR3 nucleotide sequence: TGTGCCAGCACCCTACTCCGGGACAGCCCATTCGGCTACACCTTC.